This TCR beta chain came from a study of blood T cell repertoires in COVID-19. As for the study in general: The analysed material was cDNA or gDNA that came from T cells, B-cell-depleted T cells, or PBMCs.

Here immunoSEQ multiplex PCR was the method, and the copy in TCRdb shows in-frame clones only, minus some. The data hold approximately 300,000 clones, with 80% to 90% observed a single time. This clone was recorded once. V was shortened by 5 bases and J by 5 bases, with 19 bases between the two germline ends. CDR1 SEHNR and CDR2 FQNEAQ come from the germline V gene (reference sequence). The CDR3 extends over 15 amino acids. Symptom resolution, clearance, or two negative PCRs marked the recovered donors of Cohort 3. Material for sequencing was PBMCs or T cells enriched from blood (not recorded which). This chain connects TRBV7-9 to TRBJ2-7; D gene unclear. This clonotype was obtained from a woman aged 30 to 39 who had recovered from COVID-19. Written as DNA, the CDR3 is TGTGCCAGCAGCCCATCGCGTATTTTTTTCGACGAGCAGTACTTC. Protein: CASSPSRIFFDEQYF.